This is a list of T cell receptor beta chains from one sample in a study of regulatory T cells in long-lasting Graves disease. TCRdb independently ran MiXCR on the multiplex PCR reads; one entry per CDR3 protein. Among some 470,000 distinct CDR3 sequences, roughly 21% were seen once, and the ten largest hold around 7%. The sample here was peripheral blood mononuclear cells (PBMCs), taken when the disease was refractory, from a patient treated with antithyroid drugs. The receptors derive from a female donor with Graves disease. CDR3s include the opening cysteine and the closing phenylalanine or tryptophan. The D gene is left open where the match is weak. Not all rows give a size; the values are once, few, many and, for expanded clones, a class.

len: 16
abundance: .
v_gene: TRBV6-2/TRBV6-3
d_gene: .
j_gene: TRBJ2-7
CDR3aa: CASSYGSRDGSYEQYF

len: 13
abundance: many
v_gene: TRBV7-2
d_gene: .
j_gene: TRBJ2-4
CDR3aa: CASSPLAWDIQYF

len: 14
abundance: .
v_gene: TRBV9
d_gene: TRBD2
j_gene: TRBJ2-5
CDR3aa: CASSLGLARETQYF

len: 15
abundance: .
v_gene: TRBV9
d_gene: .
j_gene: TRBJ1-3
CDR3aa: CASSGTSVSGNTIYF

len: 14
abundance: many
v_gene: TRBV28
d_gene: .
j_gene: TRBJ1-2
CDR3aa: CASSAMGGSYGYTF

len: 12
abundance: many
v_gene: TRBV6-1
d_gene: .
j_gene: TRBJ1-4
CDR3aa: CASSEWMEKLFF

len: 12
abundance: many
v_gene: TRBV20-1
d_gene: .
j_gene: TRBJ2-5
CDR3aa: CSAGVYQETQYF

len: 12
abundance: few
v_gene: TRBV6-5
d_gene: .
j_gene: TRBJ2-3
CDR3aa: CASSYGTDTQYF

len: 12
abundance: many
v_gene: TRBV15
d_gene: .
j_gene: TRBJ1-1
CDR3aa: CATSSFGTEAFF

len: 15
abundance: .
v_gene: TRBV9
d_gene: TRBD1
j_gene: TRBJ1-2
CDR3aa: CASSSGTGEAYGYTF

len: 14
abundance: many
v_gene: TRBV7-2
d_gene: TRBD1
j_gene: TRBJ1-2
CDR3aa: CASSSTGVSYGYTF

len: 14
abundance: many
v_gene: TRBV28
d_gene: TRBD1
j_gene: TRBJ1-6
CDR3aa: CASSLTGGYSPLHF

len: 14
abundance: many
v_gene: TRBV11-1
d_gene: TRBD1
j_gene: TRBJ1-2
CDR3aa: CASSLRDSHYGYTF

len: 15
abundance: .
v_gene: TRBV7-2
d_gene: .
j_gene: TRBJ2-7
CDR3aa: CASSLRPGFPYEQYF

len: 11
abundance: few
v_gene: TRBV19
d_gene: .
j_gene: TRBJ1-1
CDR3aa: CASSIGSVAFF

len: 14
abundance: few
v_gene: TRBV2
d_gene: TRBD1
j_gene: TRBJ2-1
CDR3aa: CASGTGGGYNEQFF

len: 13
abundance: .
v_gene: TRBV19
d_gene: .
j_gene: TRBJ1-1
CDR3aa: CASSRGVVAEAFF

len: 12
abundance: few
v_gene: TRBV29-1
d_gene: .
j_gene: TRBJ2-6
CDR3aa: CSVGAGANVLTF

len: 15
abundance: .
v_gene: TRBV28
d_gene: .
j_gene: TRBJ2-1
CDR3aa: CASSYLTNSYNEQFF

len: 13
abundance: many
v_gene: TRBV11-2
d_gene: .
j_gene: TRBJ1-1
CDR3aa: CASSVTSNTEAFF

len: 17
abundance: .
v_gene: TRBV7-9
d_gene: TRBD2
j_gene: TRBJ2-5
CDR3aa: CASSLGEGGGRKETQYF

len: 14
abundance: many
v_gene: TRBV28
d_gene: .
j_gene: TRBJ1-3
CDR3aa: CASIQVSSGNTIYF

len: 12
abundance: .
v_gene: TRBV24-1
d_gene: .
j_gene: TRBJ1-1
CDR3aa: CATSGILGEAFF

len: 16
abundance: .
v_gene: TRBV11-3
d_gene: TRBD2
j_gene: TRBJ2-1
CDR3aa: CASSPGGTSGSAEQFF

len: 17
abundance: many
v_gene: TRBV6-2/TRBV6-3
d_gene: TRBD1
j_gene: TRBJ2-7
CDR3aa: CASSYHRGLPASYEQYF

len: 14
abundance: many
v_gene: TRBV11-2
d_gene: .
j_gene: TRBJ2-5
CDR3aa: CASSFGGLGETQYF

len: 15
abundance: .
v_gene: TRBV5-6
d_gene: .
j_gene: TRBJ2-2
CDR3aa: CASSLYGIGTGELFF

len: 12
abundance: few
v_gene: TRBV20-1
d_gene: .
j_gene: TRBJ1-5
CDR3aa: CSAGRINQPQHF

len: 15
abundance: .
v_gene: TRBV7-2
d_gene: TRBD1
j_gene: TRBJ2-5
CDR3aa: CASSLDRTGRETQYF

len: 14
abundance: .
v_gene: TRBV6-2/TRBV6-3
d_gene: .
j_gene: TRBJ1-2
CDR3aa: CASSSGTSVGGYTF

len: 15
abundance: many
v_gene: TRBV28
d_gene: .
j_gene: TRBJ2-2
CDR3aa: CASSYQGGRIGELFF

len: 14
abundance: many
v_gene: TRBV7-9
d_gene: TRBD1
j_gene: TRBJ1-2
CDR3aa: CASSLGTGLEGYTF